Below, 9 T cell receptor beta chains from the same sample are listed, as sequenced in a study of OX40 agonist ivuxolimab in advanced cancers. The data were produced by immunoSEQ multiplex PCR, yet TCRdb's version contains in-frame clones alone and is incomplete. This sample carries over 15,000 clones, 60% to 70% of them seen once, and the ten largest clones take about 21%. Sequences were derived from CD4+ or CD8+ T cells sorted from blood, sampled in a trial of the OX40 agonist ivuxolimab. The receptors originated from an adult with an advanced solid tumor such as melanoma, head and neck, liver or kidney cancer.

There are a few counts of this clone. V usage is TRBV5-1 and J usage is TRBJ2-2; no clear D. Trimming took off 0 bases at V and 1 base at J, with 4 bases between the two ends. Germline lookup yields CDR1 SGHRS and CDR2 YFSETQ. The CDR3 consists of 14 residues. This CDR3 is CASSLVQNTGELFF. The DNA of the CDR3 is TGCGCCAGCAGCTTGGTACAGAACACCGGGGAGCTGTTTTTT.

J is TRBJ1-2 and V is TRBV4-1; 8 bases are a match to TRBD1. Germline values: CDR1 MGHRA, CDR2 YSYEKL. The CDR3 is 14 amino acids. With V trimmed by 3 bases and J by 4 bases, 4 bases remained unmatched. CDR3 sequence reads: CASSHDRGVYGYTF. The CDR3 DNA reads TGCGCCAGCAGCCACGACAGGGGAGTCTATGGCTACACCTTC.

The V call is TRBV7-9, the J call TRBJ1-1; D not certain. CDR3 size: 12 residues. The ends were cut back, 11 bases at V and 0 bases at J, with 10 bases in the middle. Per germline, CDR1 SEHNR and CDR2 FQNEAQ (reference sequence). CDR3 loop: CASKGLNTEAFF. The CDR3 DNA is TGTGCCTCAAAAGGGTTGAACACTGAAGCTTTCTTT.

This clone appeared once. The chain joins TRBV18 to TRBJ2-7; 10 nucleotides align to TRBD2. J lost 5 bases, V lost 4 bases, and 11 bases had no gene match. Germline V gene data show CDR1 as KGHSH and CDR2 as LQKENI. CDR3 length: 16 amino acids. The DNA for the CDR3 is TGTGCCAGCTCACTGCGGACTAGCGGATCCCTAAACGAGCAGTACTTC. Residues: CASSLRTSGSLNEQYF.

V usage is TRBV7-9 and J usage is TRBJ2-1; a weak D match, TRBD2 (5 bases). Germline-derived CDR1 and CDR2 are SEHNR and FQNEAQ (reference sequence). Deletions cut 4 bases from V and 6 bases from J, with 10 bases between. This CDR3 comprises 13 residues. CDR3 in amino acids: CASSWEQANEQFF. The CDR3, as DNA: TGTGCCAGCAGCTGGGAGCAGGCCAATGAGCAGTTCTTC.

This clone was counted only a few times. The rearrangement uses TRBV7-9 and TRBJ1-1; D is perhaps TRBD1 (6 bases). The germline CDR1 and CDR2 sequences are SEHNR and FQNEAQ (reference sequence). CDR3 size: 16 residues. The V gene lost 5 bases and the J gene lost 3 bases, with 19 bases spanning the gap. The CDR3 sequence: CASSKADRYFYTEAFF. CDR3 nucleotide sequence: TGTGCCAGCAGCAAAGCCGACAGGTATTTTTACACTGAAGCTTTCTTT.

The rearrangement links TRBV5-1 to TRBJ1-2, with D hard to call. This CDR3 has 14 amino acids. V shed 0 bases and J shed 6 bases, with 12 bases lying between them. The germline CDR1 and CDR2 sequences are SGHRS and YFSETQ. CDR3 bases: TGCGCCAGCAGCTTGGATAGGACGGATAATGGCTACACCTTC. It translates to CASSLDRTDNGYTF.

This chain connects TRBV4-3 to TRBJ1-2, with D perhaps matching TRBD1 (5 bases). The CDR3 loop spans 16 amino acids. CDR1 is LGHNA and CDR2 is YSLEER in the germline V gene. V was clipped by 0 bases and J by 4 bases, with 15 bases between them. This chain's CDR3 is CASSQDLGRVPYGYTF. In DNA form, the CDR3 reads TGCGCCAGCAGCCAAGACCTCGGCAGGGTTCCCTATGGCTACACCTTC.

The gene calls are TRBV6-5 and TRBJ2-7; D possibly corresponds to TRBD2 (6 bases). V shed 2 bases and J shed 7 bases, with 15 bases lying between them. The CDR3 totals 14 residues. Germline V gene lookup returns CDR1 MNHEY and CDR2 SVGAGI. CDR3 coding DNA: TGTGCCAGCAGTTACAACCGGGACTCCGAGGAGCAGTACTTC. This codes for CASSYNRDSEEQYF.